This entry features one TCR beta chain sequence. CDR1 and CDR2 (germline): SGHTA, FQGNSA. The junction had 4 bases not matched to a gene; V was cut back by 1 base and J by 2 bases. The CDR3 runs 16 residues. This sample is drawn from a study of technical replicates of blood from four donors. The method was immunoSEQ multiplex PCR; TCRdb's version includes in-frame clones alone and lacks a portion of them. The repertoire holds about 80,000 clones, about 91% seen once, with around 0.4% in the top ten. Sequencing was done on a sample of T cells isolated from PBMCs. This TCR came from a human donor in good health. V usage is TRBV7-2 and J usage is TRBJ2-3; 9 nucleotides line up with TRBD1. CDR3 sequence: CASSLGGQGNTDTQYF. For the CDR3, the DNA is TGTGCCAGCAGCTTAGGGGGACAGGGTAACACAGATACGCAGTATTTT.